The clone carrying this TCR beta chain was recorded at least ten times. Its antigen remains unidentified. The record originates from a study of CD8 T cells in ankylosing spondylitis. Study-wide findings and caveats: A motif in TCR beta, a set of seven to nine highly homologous variants, appeared characteristic of ankylosing spondylitis blood.

The CDR3 consists of 8 residues. V lost 2 bases and J lost 12, with 4 bases in between. The germline V gene encodes CDR1 SQVTM and CDR2 ANQGSEA. MiXCR, run by TCRdb on the 5' RACE reads, gives a single entry per CDR3 protein. The sample consists of some 840,000 distinct CDR3 sequences, approximately 10% of them appearing once. The receptor was isolated from a male donor with ankylosing spondylitis. The sequencing sample was made of blood, either unsorted or a sorted T cell fraction (not recorded which). The chain recombines TRBV29-1 with TRBJ1-2; D uncertain. CDR3 residues: CSVELHTF. The CDR3 DNA reads as TGCAGCGTTGAATTACACACCTTC.